The rows below give T cell receptor beta chains drawn from one sample of a study of tumor and adjacent non-tumor tissue in lung cancer. One entry per CDR3 protein, called by TCRdb with MiXCR from the multiplex PCR reads. The sample has about 110,000 distinct CDR3 sequences, roughly 84% seen once. What was sequenced was lung tumor tissue. These receptor sequences come from a man between 65 and 85 years old with non-small cell lung cancer. CDR3s include the opening cysteine and the closing phenylalanine or tryptophan. The D gene is left open where the match is weak. The listing skips clone size in some rows; elsewhere it reads once, few, many or a size class.

d_gene: TRBD2
v_gene: TRBV4-1
abundance: -
j_gene: TRBJ2-1
CDR3aa: CSSSQEAASGRANEQFF
CDR3nt: TGTTCCAGCAGCCAAGAAGCGGCTAGCGGGAGGGCAAATGAGCAGTTCTTC

d_gene: -
v_gene: TRBV11-2
abundance: -
j_gene: TRBJ2-1
CDR3aa: CINSLHVRDWASYNEQFF
CDR3nt: TGTATCAACAGCTTACATGTGCGGGACTGGGCCTCTTACAATGAGCAGTTCTTC

d_gene: TRBD1
v_gene: TRBV6-2/TRBV6-3
abundance: few
j_gene: TRBJ2-6
CDR3aa: CASRTGGLVSGANILTF
CDR3nt: TGTGCTAGCAGGACAGGGGGGTTGGTCTCTGGGGCCAACATCCTGACTTTC

d_gene: TRBD2
v_gene: TRBV6-5
abundance: once
j_gene: TRBJ2-1
CDR3aa: CASSGRLAGGEQLF
CDR3nt: TGTGCCAGCAGTGGGAGACTAGCGGGCGGCGAGCAGTTATTC

d_gene: -
v_gene: TRBV6-2/TRBV6-3
abundance: -
j_gene: TRBJ2-1
CDR3aa: CTSNRGGYKERFF
CDR3nt: TGTACCAGCAACAGAGGCGGTTACAAAGAGCGATTCTTC

d_gene: -
v_gene: TRBV5-5
abundance: -
j_gene: TRBJ2-1
CDR3aa: CASSLAGYNDQFF
CDR3nt: TGCGCCAGCAGCTTGGCCGGTTACAATGATCAGTTCTTC

d_gene: -
v_gene: TRBV12-3/TRBV12-4
abundance: -
j_gene: TRBJ1-5
CDR3aa: CASSLFSLMSNLPQHF
CDR3nt: TGTGCCAGCAGTTTATTCAGTCTTATGAGCAATCTGCCCCAGCATTTT

d_gene: -
v_gene: TRBV4-3
abundance: -
j_gene: TRBJ1-4
CDR3aa: CASSQGDATNEKLFF
CDR3nt: TGCGCCAGCAGCCAGGGGGATGCAACTAATGAAAAACTGTTTTTT

d_gene: -
v_gene: TRBV6-5
abundance: few
j_gene: TRBJ1-2
CDR3aa: CASSYSHRPSNYGYTF
CDR3nt: TGTGCTAGCAGTTACTCGCACAGACCCTCTAACTATGGCTACACCTTC

d_gene: -
v_gene: TRBV6-1
abundance: -
j_gene: TRBJ1-5
CDR3aa: CASTRGGGSSRPQHF
CDR3nt: TGTGCCAGCACTAGAGGGGGTGGTAGCAGTCGGCCCCAGCATTTT

d_gene: TRBD2
v_gene: TRBV11-3
abundance: -
j_gene: TRBJ2-2
CDR3aa: CTSSGRAIAGAGELFF
CDR3nt: TGTACCAGCAGCGGCCGGGCGATAGCGGGGGCCGGGGAGCTGTTTTTT

d_gene: TRBD2
v_gene: TRBV6-4
abundance: -
j_gene: TRBJ2-1
CDR3aa: CASSHGNSGGNEQFF
CDR3nt: TGTGCCAGTAGTCACGGGAATAGCGGGGGAAATGAGCAGTTCTTC

d_gene: -
v_gene: TRBV6-6
abundance: -
j_gene: TRBJ2-6
CDR3aa: CVSCRYTISSGANVLTF
CDR3nt: TGTGTCAGCTGTCGTTATACGATTAGCTCTGGGGCCAACGTCCTGACTTTC

d_gene: -
v_gene: TRBV6-2/TRBV6-3
abundance: -
j_gene: TRBJ1-5
CDR3aa: CASSSSLGIRNQPQHF
CDR3nt: TGTGCCAGCAGCTCTTCCCTAGGCATTAGGAATCAGCCCCAGCATTTT

d_gene: -
v_gene: TRBV11-2
abundance: -
j_gene: TRBJ1-4
CDR3aa: CASSSRGGTNEKLFF
CDR3nt: TGTGCCAGCAGCTCTAGGGGGGGCACTAATGAAAAACTGTTTTTT

d_gene: -
v_gene: TRBV6-2/TRBV6-3
abundance: -
j_gene: TRBJ2-1
CDR3aa: CTSNRGGYNDQLF
CDR3nt: TGTACCAGCAACAGAGGCGGTTACAATGATCAGTTATTC

d_gene: -
v_gene: TRBV5-5
abundance: -
j_gene: TRBJ2-7
CDR3aa: CANSLQYLSYEQYF
CDR3nt: TGTGCCAACAGCTTACAATATCTATCCTACGAGCAGTACTTC

d_gene: -
v_gene: TRBV13
abundance: once
j_gene: TRBJ2-1
CDR3aa: CASSSTMGDAQFF
CDR3nt: TGTGCCAGCAGCTCAACCATGGGGGACGCGCAGTTCTTC

d_gene: -
v_gene: TRBV29-1
abundance: -
j_gene: TRBJ1-2
CDR3aa: CSVVPYQSPGEEGYTF
CDR3nt: TGCAGCGTTGTCCCCTACCAATCCCCGGGAGAAGAGGGCTACACGTTC

d_gene: -
v_gene: TRBV6-2/TRBV6-3
abundance: -
j_gene: TRBJ2-1
CDR3aa: CVSCYMVSQFF
CDR3nt: TGTGTCAGCTGTTATATGGTCAGTCAGTTCTTC

d_gene: TRBD2
v_gene: TRBV6-1
abundance: -
j_gene: TRBJ2-1
CDR3aa: CASSEIVTSGRGVRNEQFF
CDR3nt: TGTGCCAGCAGTGAGATTGTGACTAGCGGGAGGGGGGTGAGGAATGAGCAGTTCTTC

d_gene: TRBD1
v_gene: TRBV6-1
abundance: -
j_gene: TRBJ1-5
CDR3aa: CASSADRGDNQSQHF
CDR3nt: TGTGCCAGTAGCGCGGACAGGGGGGACAATCAGTCCCAGCATTTT

d_gene: -
v_gene: TRBV5-1
abundance: once
j_gene: TRBJ1-5
CDR3aa: CAIKPGHSNQPHHF
CDR3nt: TGCGCCATCAAACCTGGTCATAGCAATCAGCCCCATCATTTT

d_gene: TRBD1
v_gene: TRBV7-8
abundance: -
j_gene: TRBJ2-2
CDR3aa: CANSLGTVVIGELFF
CDR3nt: TGTGCCAACAGCTTAGGGACAGTGGTTATCGGGGAGCTGTTTTTT

d_gene: TRBD1
v_gene: TRBV28
abundance: -
j_gene: TRBJ1-2
CDR3aa: CASTAAGPGTGYHGYTF
CDR3nt: TGTGCCAGCACCGCCGCCGGCCCCGGGACAGGGTATCATGGCTACACCTTC

d_gene: -
v_gene: TRBV13
abundance: -
j_gene: TRBJ2-2
CDR3aa: CASSLTGTTGEQFF
CDR3nt: TGTGCCAGCAGTCTAACAGGGACAACCGGGGAGCAGTTTTTT

d_gene: TRBD2
v_gene: TRBV10-2
abundance: -
j_gene: TRBJ2-7
CDR3aa: CASSEGFGGCSDEQYF
CDR3nt: TGCGCCAGCAGTGAGGGGTTCGGGGGGTGCAGCGACGAGCAGTACTTC

d_gene: -
v_gene: TRBV6-1
abundance: few
j_gene: TRBJ1-2
CDR3aa: CTSSEAREFGYTF
CDR3nt: TGTACCAGCAGTGAAGCCAGGGAGTTTGGCTACACCTTC

d_gene: -
v_gene: TRBV11-2
abundance: -
j_gene: TRBJ2-2
CDR3aa: CANSLDRQSRELFF
CDR3nt: TGTGCCAACAGCCTGGACCGTCAGTCCAGGGAGCTGTTTTTT

d_gene: -
v_gene: TRBV7-8
abundance: -
j_gene: TRBJ2-5
CDR3aa: CASSLASSGTVRETQYF
CDR3nt: TGTGCCAGCAGCTTAGCGTCGAGCGGAACTGTGAGGGAGACCCAGTACTTC

d_gene: TRBD2
v_gene: TRBV11-2
abundance: -
j_gene: TRBJ2-2
CDR3aa: CASSPLAGGAWELFF
CDR3nt: TGTGCCAGCAGCCCACTAGCGGGGGGGGCCTGGGAGCTGTTTTTT

d_gene: -
v_gene: TRBV4-1
abundance: once
j_gene: TRBJ1-3
CDR3aa: CANSQIHGGRIGNTIYF
CDR3nt: TGCGCCAACAGCCAAATCCACGGGGGGCGCATTGGAAACACCATATATTTC

d_gene: -
v_gene: TRBV29-1
abundance: -
j_gene: TRBJ1-1
CDR3aa: CSVGKEGYTEAFF
CDR3nt: TGCAGCGTTGGCAAGGAAGGGTACACCGAAGCTTTCTTT

d_gene: -
v_gene: TRBV29-1
abundance: few
j_gene: TRBJ1-2
CDR3aa: CCVVDGYRYTF
CDR3nt: TGCTGCGTTGTGGACGGTTATCGCTACACCTTC

d_gene: -
v_gene: TRBV12-3/TRBV12-4
abundance: -
j_gene: TRBJ1-5
CDR3aa: CASREGRFNQPQHF
CDR3nt: TGTGCCAGCAGGGAGGGAAGATTCAATCAGCCCCAGCATTTT

d_gene: TRBD1
v_gene: TRBV5-1
abundance: -
j_gene: TRBJ2-7
CDR3aa: CAGSLGTGTYEQYF
CDR3nt: TGCGCCGGCAGCTTGGGGACAGGGACCTACGAGCAGTATTTC

d_gene: -
v_gene: TRBV11-2
abundance: -
j_gene: TRBJ2-1
CDR3aa: CASSVARRYNEQFF
CDR3nt: TGTGCCAGCAGTGTAGCGAGACGGTACAATGAGCAGTTCTTC

d_gene: -
v_gene: TRBV20-1
abundance: -
j_gene: TRBJ2-1
CDR3aa: CSAEAGFHSYNEQFF
CDR3nt: TGCAGTGCTGAGGCGGGGTTCCACTCCTACAATGAGCAGTTCTTC

d_gene: TRBD2
v_gene: TRBV11-3
abundance: once
j_gene: TRBJ2-7
CDR3aa: CASSGSSGRVGEQYF
CDR3nt: TGTGCCAGCAGCGGATCTAGCGGGAGAGTAGGCGAGCAGTACTTC

d_gene: TRBD2
v_gene: TRBV28
abundance: -
j_gene: TRBJ2-5
CDR3aa: CTSSTMRGTGGTQYF
CDR3nt: TGTACCAGCAGCACAATGCGGGGGACGGGTGGGACCCAGTACTTC

d_gene: -
v_gene: TRBV6-1
abundance: once
j_gene: TRBJ1-5
CDR3aa: CVSRVGHTGNQPQHF
CDR3nt: TGTGTCAGCAGGGTCGGACATACCGGCAATCAGCCCCAGCATTTT

d_gene: -
v_gene: TRBV6-5
abundance: -
j_gene: TRBJ1-2
CDR3aa: CASSYSKGLGYGYTF
CDR3nt: TGTGCCAGCAGTTACTCGAAGGGTCTCGGGTATGGCTACACCTTC

d_gene: TRBD1
v_gene: TRBV29-1
abundance: -
j_gene: TRBJ1-6
CDR3aa: CGVRGQGNSPLHF
CDR3nt: TGCGGCGTTAGGGGACAGGGTAATTCACCGCTCCACTTT

d_gene: -
v_gene: TRBV12-3/TRBV12-4
abundance: -
j_gene: TRBJ1-5
CDR3aa: CASSTYRGQGNQAQHF
CDR3nt: TGTGCCAGTAGTACGTATCGGGGGCAGGGCAATCAGGCCCAGCATTTT

d_gene: -
v_gene: TRBV10-1
abundance: -
j_gene: TRBJ2-7
CDR3aa: CVNSEPTSPYQQYF
CDR3nt: TGCGTCAACAGTGAACCCACGTCCCCATACCAGCAGTACTTC

d_gene: TRBD1
v_gene: TRBV4-2
abundance: -
j_gene: TRBJ2-7
CDR3aa: CASSHTRGQRTGEQYF
CDR3nt: TGTGCCAGCAGCCATACGAGGGGACAGAGAACTGGCGAGCAGTACTTC